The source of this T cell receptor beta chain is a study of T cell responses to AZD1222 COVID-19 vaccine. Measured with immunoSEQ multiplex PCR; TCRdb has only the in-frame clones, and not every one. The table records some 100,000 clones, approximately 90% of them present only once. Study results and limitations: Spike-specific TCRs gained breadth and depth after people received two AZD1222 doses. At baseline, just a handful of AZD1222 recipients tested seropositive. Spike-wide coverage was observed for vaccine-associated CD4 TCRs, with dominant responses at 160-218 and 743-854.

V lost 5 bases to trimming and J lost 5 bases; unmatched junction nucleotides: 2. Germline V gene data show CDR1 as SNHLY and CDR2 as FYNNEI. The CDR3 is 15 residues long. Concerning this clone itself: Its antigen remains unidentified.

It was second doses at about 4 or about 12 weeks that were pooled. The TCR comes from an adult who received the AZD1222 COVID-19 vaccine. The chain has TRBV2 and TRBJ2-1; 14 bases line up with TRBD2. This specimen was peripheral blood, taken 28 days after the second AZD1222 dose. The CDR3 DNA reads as TGTGCCAGCAGTCAGACTAGCGGGGGGGACAATGAGCAGTTCTTC. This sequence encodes CASSQTSGGDNEQFF.